This T cell receptor (beta chain) originates from a study of human T cells and chemical hapten exposure (dated by TCRdb to 2020 to 2022). Background for the entire study: For sensitization, 2% DPC in acetone was applied to a roughly 2 cm by roughly 2 cm area of upper inner arm skin. Patients additionally received weekly therapeutic DPC doses to the scalp throughout the roughly 24-week study period. Patch testing on the upper back used Finn chambers containing 0.01% DPC, with scoring done after 6 days according to International Contact Dermatitis Research Group standards. The mostly female patient cohort included alopecia areata with under or over 50% scalp involvement, alopecia totalis and alopecia universalis. Libraries were combined into a pool for sequencing, and differences in TCR yield between samples came mainly from small differences in library volumes within the pool. Peripheral blood TCR repertoire changes were tracked in vivo in alopecia patients during primary and secondary sensitization to the hapten diphenylcyclopropenone (DPC). Blood was sampled from patients pre-sensitization (week 0) and at 2, 6 and about 24 weeks after DPC sensitization. Twenty-nine alopecia patients provided blood for TCR sequencing at one to four time points (pre-sensitization, 2, 6 and 24 weeks).

A remark on this clonotype: Its antigen remains undetermined. Base qualities are not recorded, but no much larger clone differs from it by a single base.

The sample's time point, from its label and the paper: patch test 2, 6 weeks after DPC sensitization. This sample's treatment or condition label indicates: therapeutic diphenylcyclopropenone sensitization with weekly scalp DPC. At each patch-test visit, blood was drawn before the patch test was applied. Patients were eligible if aged 18 to 70, diagnosed with alopecia and judged suitable for DPC therapy, and pregnant patients were excluded. Total RNA was isolated from unfractionated whole blood collected in Tempus Blood RNA tubes. The germline V gene (reference sequence) yields DFQATT for CDR1 and SNEGSKA for CDR2. The CDR3 goes from the cysteine to the phenylalanine over 15 residues. The entry retains the CDR3 DNA only, 45 bases that are in frame from base 1. The V end gives up 0 bases and the J end 7 bases, leaving 8 bases in the junction not matched to a gene. Library generation was performed with RACE. Sequencer: NextSeq 500. Library preparation attached unique molecular identifiers to individual cDNA molecules for quantitative, reproducible TCR counting. Each blood RNA sample was used to sequence both TCR alpha and TCR beta chains. Under the source paper's analysis protocol: The median number of TCRs per sample was approximately 98,000, ranging from roughly 23,224 to 690,600. V, J and CDR3 annotation of the TCR reads was carried out using the Decombinator software suite. To make PS versus PT1 abundance plots, every sample was subsampled to the same number of TCRs (28,000). Expanded TCRs were defined as absent before sensitization and observed at least eight times at the 2-week time point. In-frame beta chains were kept once TCRdb had trimmed the public reads at Q25 with fastp and called clones with MiXCR. Each CDR3 protein gets just one entry, which takes the most common genes and DNA from the rows behind it. The V and J calls, along with clone size, are taken from TCRdb and not from the paper's own processing. The table for this sample lists about 100,000 distinct CDR3 sequences; roughly 11% of them were counted only once. The top ten clonotypes cover about 3% of the sample.

Results the study describes overall, beyond this receptor: Because all patients had alopecia, a presumed autoimmune disease, the immune response of the patients might differ from that of healthy individuals. The number of PT1 expanded TCRs positively correlated with patch test score, significant at thresholds 8, 16 and 32 but not 4. Significantly more large CDR3 similarity clusters were formed by expanded TCRs than by pre-sensitization or healthy control sets, consistent with antigen-driven responses. DPC sensitization did not change how many TCRs were above 1 in 1000 frequency, and no evidence was found of alterations in global repertoire structure. Repeated subsampling changed both the strength of the expansion versus patch-test correlation and the threshold at which that correlation became significant.

The rearrangement combines TRBV20-1 with TRBJ2-1; TRBD2 lines up with 8 middle nucleotides. The sample in question was whole blood, obtained in connection with sensitization to the hapten diphenylcyclopropenone (DPC). The origin of this receptor is a woman aged 40 to 49 with alopecia areata. Some clones in this sample may be carry-over from other donors' samples. The CDR3 sequence is CSARDALAGMNEQFF. The DNA reads as follows: TGCAGTGCTAGAGATGCTTTAGCGGGGATGAATGAGCAGTTCTTC.